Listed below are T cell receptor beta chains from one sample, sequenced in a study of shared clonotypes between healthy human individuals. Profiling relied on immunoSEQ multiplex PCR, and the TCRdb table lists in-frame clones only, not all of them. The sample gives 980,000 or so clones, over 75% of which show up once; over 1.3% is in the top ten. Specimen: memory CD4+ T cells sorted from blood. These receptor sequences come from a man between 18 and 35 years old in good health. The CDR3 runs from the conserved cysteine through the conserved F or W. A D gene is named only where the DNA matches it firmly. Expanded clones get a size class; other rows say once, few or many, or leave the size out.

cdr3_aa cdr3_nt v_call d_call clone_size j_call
CASSLRDGSYEQYF TGCGCCAGCAGCCTCCGGGACGGCTCCTACGAGCAGTACTTC TRBV5-1 - - TRBJ2-7
CASSVWQQIQETQYF TGTGCCAGCAGTGTTTGGCAGCAAATACAAGAGACCCAGTACTTC TRBV2 - - TRBJ2-5
CASSTPWGTEAFF TGTGCCAGTAGTACCCCGTGGGGCACTGAAGCTTTCTTT TRBV19 - - TRBJ1-1
CASSPGTTGSGNTIYF TGTGCCAGCAGTCCCGGGACGACAGGGTCCGGAAACACCATATATTTT TRBV27 TRBD1 - TRBJ1-3
CSAFLRGEQYF TGCAGCGCTTTCCTCCGAGGGGAGCAGTACTTC TRBV29-1 - few TRBJ2-7
CASSPASDISYEQYF TGTGCCAGCTCACCCGCTTCGGATATCTCCTACGAGCAGTACTTC TRBV18 - - TRBJ2-7
CAISASTEAFF TGTGCCATCAGTGCGTCCACCGAAGCTTTCTTT TRBV10-3 - - TRBJ1-1
CASSLRVGEQYF TGCGCCAGCAGCCTACGGGTAGGCGAGCAGTACTTC TRBV5-1 - - TRBJ2-7
CASSLDGAQETQYF TGTGCCAGCAGCCTAGACGGAGCCCAAGAGACCCAGTACTTC TRBV11-2 - - TRBJ2-5
CASSSIQGTEAFF TGTGCCAGTAGTAGTATCCAGGGGACTGAAGCTTTCTTT TRBV19 - few TRBJ1-1
CATSQGQGQNSPLHF TGTGCCACCTCCCAGGGACAGGGGCAAAATTCACCCCTCCACTTT TRBV28 TRBD1 few TRBJ1-6
CASSVVANGPVSGNTIYF TGTGCCAGCAGCGTAGTGGCAAATGGGCCTGTATCTGGAAACACCATATATTTT TRBV9 - once TRBJ1-3
CASRQGSGTDTQYF TGTGCCAGCAGACAAGGGAGTGGCACAGATACGCAGTATTTT TRBV28 - - TRBJ2-3
CASSDPTGWGTNEKLFF TGCGCCAGCAGTGACCCCACTGGGTGGGGGACTAATGAAAAACTGTTTTTT TRBV10-2 - - TRBJ1-4
CASSPGKVYGYTF TGTGCCAGCAGCCCGGGGAAGGTTTATGGCTACACCTTC TRBV6-5 - - TRBJ1-2
CASSWGGSGANVLTF TGCGCCAGCAGCTGGGGAGGCTCTGGGGCCAACGTCCTGACTTTC TRBV5-1 - - TRBJ2-6
CSASVGRQFF TGCAGTGCTAGCGTGGGACGGCAGTTCTTC TRBV20-1 - few TRBJ2-1
CASSYRTGLNEAFF TGTGCCAGCAGTTACCGGACAGGGTTGAATGAAGCTTTCTTT TRBV6-5 TRBD1 many TRBJ1-1
CASSADSVNSPLHF TGTGCCAGCAGCGCGGACAGTGTCAATTCACCCCTCCACTTT TRBV9 - once TRBJ1-6
CSVMVGLANTGELFF TGCAGCGTTATGGTAGGGCTAGCGAACACCGGGGAGCTGTTTTTT TRBV29-1 - few TRBJ2-2
CASSQGQVNTGELFF TGTGCCAGCAGCCAGGGACAGGTGAACACCGGGGAGCTGTTTTTT TRBV6-6 TRBD1 once TRBJ2-2
CASSNGRDQETQYF TGTGCCAGTAGTAACGGACGGGACCAAGAGACCCAGTACTTC TRBV19 - - TRBJ2-5
CASSLWGDQPQHF TGTGCCAGCAGCCTATGGGGTGATCAGCCCCAGCATTTT TRBV28 - - TRBJ1-5
CASSLDQGARGYTF TGTGCCAGCAGCCTAGATCAAGGGGCGCGGGGCTACACCTTC TRBV7-9 - - TRBJ1-2
CASSLVGLPLYEQYF TGTGCCAGCAGCTTAGTAGGACTTCCCCTCTACGAGCAGTACTTC TRBV11-2 - - TRBJ2-7
CASSKPGLAGPAGELFF TGTGCCAGCAGTAAGCCGGGACTAGCGGGGCCGGCCGGGGAGCTGTTTTTT TRBV28 TRBD2 - TRBJ2-2
CASSRTGDGQETQYF TGCGCCAGCAGCAGAACAGGGGACGGGCAAGAGACCCAGTACTTC TRBV5-1 TRBD1 once TRBJ2-5
CASSLAPGQGDYGYTF TGTGCCAGCAGCTTAGCCCCGGGACAGGGGGACTATGGCTACACCTTC TRBV7-8 TRBD1 - TRBJ1-2
CASRHRDRGRYEQYF TGTGCCAGCAGGCACCGGGACAGGGGGCGGTACGAGCAGTACTTC TRBV28 TRBD1 - TRBJ2-7
CASSAANTPYEQYF TGTGCCAGCAGTGCGGCCAATACCCCCTACGAGCAGTACTTC TRBV2 - - TRBJ2-7
CASSPQPGGVSAF TGTGCCAGCAGCCCACAACCGGGCGGGGTATCGGCCTTC TRBV7-9 - many TRBJ2-7
CASSKGQGTYGTEAFF TGCGCCAGCAGTAAGGGACAAGGGACCTACGGGACTGAAGCTTTCTTT TRBV10-1 - few TRBJ1-1
CASSLVGGGLDEQYF TGTGCCAGCAGCTTAGTAGGTGGGGGTCTAGACGAGCAGTACTTC TRBV7-2 - - TRBJ2-7
CASSLRTARSSGELFF TGTGCCAGCAGTTTACGGACAGCCAGGTCGTCCGGGGAGCTGTTTTTT TRBV27 - once TRBJ2-2
CAISEDRARDTQYF TGTGCCATCAGTGAAGACAGAGCAAGAGATACGCAGTATTTT TRBV10-3 - few TRBJ2-3
CASSLGTGPYEQYF TGTGCCAGCAGCTTAGGGACAGGTCCCTACGAGCAGTACTTC TRBV11-1 TRBD1 - TRBJ2-7